These 27 T cell receptor beta chains came from one sample sequenced in a study of cytomegalovirus exposure and HLA in healthy donors (dated by TCRdb to about 2017). Library preparation used the immunoSEQ multiplex PCR assay. TCRdb retrieved this table from immuneACCESS and kept in-frame rearrangements only. Not all clones are present; in checked studies, unresolved V genes account for under half, and no reason is known for the remainder. The sample table records some 210,000 clones; approximately 82% of these occur just once. The ten largest clones represent less than 7% of the sample. The sequencing sample was made of PBMCs. Every receptor here comes from a woman aged 18-35 years in good health and CMV-seronegative.

V usage is TRBV1 and J usage is TRBJ1-1; the table's D gene call, TRBD1, was not cross checked with the DNA. TRBV1 is a pseudogene. The CDR3 is 17 amino acids. This CDR3 is CTSSQGPRQGEDTEAFF. CDR3 bases: TGCACCAGCAGCCAAGGCCCCCGACAGGGTGAGGACACTGAAGCTTTCTTT.

CDR3 bases: TGTGCCAGCAGTTTGGAGATGGGCACAGATACGCAGTATTTT. Translation: CASSLEMGTDTQYF. The gene calls are TRBV27 and TRBJ2-3; D is unclear. The CDR3 runs 14 residues. Trimming left V 3 bases short and J 1 base short, with 8 bases between. Germline loops: CDR1 MNHEY, CDR2 SMNVEV (reference sequence).

The rearrangement links TRBV5-4 to TRBJ2-1, with TRBD1 as a possible D gene (6 bases). The CDR3 sequence is 14 residues long. CDR1 is SGHNT, CDR2 YYREEE, per germline (reference sequence). Between the trimmed V and J ends, which lost 3 bases and 4 bases, there was a span of 11 bases. In DNA, the CDR3 is TGTGCCAGCAGCTCCCCCAGGGGTTACAATGAGCAGTTCTTC. Protein: CASSSPRGYNEQFF.

The V call is TRBV7-3, the J call TRBJ2-1; D remains ambiguous. This CDR3 is 13 amino acids long. Germline loops: CDR1 SGHTA, CDR2 FQGTGA. Trimming removed 4 bases at V and 12 bases at J, with 16 bases between. The CDR3 region has the DNA TGTGCCAGCAGCTCCTCCGGGTCCGCTGGGCAGTTCTTC. Its protein is CASSSSGSAGQFF. Looking up the rest from reference TRBV7-3 and TRBJ2-1 gives the full variable domain: GAGVSQTPSNKVTEKGKYVELRCDPISGHTALYWYRQSLGQGPEFLIYFQGTGAADDSGLPNDRFFAVRPEGSVSTLKIQRTERGDSAVYLCASSSSGSAGQFFGPGTRLTVL.

The rearrangement links TRBV5-1 to TRBJ2-7; tentatively, D is TRBD2 (5 bases). Trimming cost V 2 bases and J 2 bases, with 14 bases left between them. CDR1 SGHRS and CDR2 YFSETQ come from the germline V gene. The CDR3 totals 15 residues. CDR3 DNA sequence: TGCGCCAGCAGCTTCGGGCTAGCCGAAACCTACGAGCAGTACTTC. As protein: CASSFGLAETYEQYF.

In this sample, this clone turned up once. This chain links TRBV7-2 with TRBJ1-2; D call uncertain. CDR1 SGHTA and CDR2 FQGNSA come from the germline V gene. This CDR3 comprises 16 residues. Trimming took off 0 bases at V and 8 bases at J, with 19 bases between the two ends. The CDR3 loop is CASSLALNSAAGGYTF. CDR3 in DNA: TGTGCCAGCAGCTTAGCGCTGAACAGTGCAGCGGGGGGCTACACCTTC.

The chain uses TRBV7-9 and TRBJ2-1; 9 positions agree with TRBD1. There are 15 residues in the CDR3. Trimming at V came to 1 base and at J to 7 bases, leaving 5 bases not matched to a gene. Per the germline V gene, CDR1 is SEHNR and CDR2 is FQNEAQ (reference sequence). CDR3 in amino acids: CASSLGQGVGNEQFF. The CDR3 region has the DNA TGTGCCAGCAGCTTAGGACAGGGGGTAGGAAATGAGCAGTTCTTC.

V and J are TRBV4-1 and TRBJ2-5; possibly TRBD1 or TRBD2 for D (6 bases each). Between the trimmed V and J ends, which lost 0 bases and 7 bases, there was a span of 21 bases. The germline gives CDR1 MGHRA, CDR2 YSYEKL. The CDR3 spans 17 residues. In DNA, the CDR3 is TGCGCCAGCAGCCAAGATATCCGGGGGCCTATCTTAGGGACCCAGTACTTC. Its protein is CASSQDIRGPILGTQYF.

This clone was detected once. The gene calls are TRBV11-2 and TRBJ1-3; 9 positions agree with TRBD1. The V segment lost 4 bases and the J segment 4 bases; nucleotides outside the gene matches: 5. CDR3 length: 15 residues. Germline V CDR1 and CDR2: SGHAT, FQNNGV. This CDR3 is CASSSQGAFGNTIYF. CDR3 coding DNA: TGTGCCAGCAGCTCACAGGGGGCGTTCGGAAACACCATATATTTT.

This chain connects TRBV4-1 to TRBJ2-3; a weak D match, TRBD2 (6 bases). Looked up from germline, CDR1 is MGHRA and CDR2 is YSYEKL. This CDR3 has 17 amino acids. V lost 2 bases and J 2 bases, leaving 17 bases between the germline ends. The CDR3, as DNA: TGCGCCAGCAGCCAAAGGTCGGCAGGGACTTCCACAGATACGCAGTATTTT. Encoded protein: CASSQRSAGTSTDTQYF.

The chain carries TRBV7-3 and TRBJ2-2, with 13 bases that match TRBD2. J gave up 8 bases and V 5 bases, and 8 bases lay outside the gene matches. CDR3 length: 16 residues. Germline V gene lookup returns CDR1 SGHTA and CDR2 FQGTGA. CDR3 coding DNA: TGTGCCAGCAGCCTGGGAGGACTAGCGGGAGTGGGGGAGCTGTTTTTT. This translates into CASSLGGLAGVGELFF.

The V call is TRBV29-1, the J call TRBJ2-7; TRBD1 is a possible D gene (5 bases). This CDR3 has 13 amino acids. CDR1 SQVTM and CDR2 ANQGSEA come from the germline V gene. Trimming left V 7 bases short and J 4 bases short, with 17 bases between. The CDR3 DNA reads as TGCAGCGCCGCAGGCCAGGGCCGTTACGAGCAGTACTTC. Protein: CSAAGQGRYEQYF.

The rearrangement uses TRBV28 and TRBJ1-5; D not resolved. Germline CDR1 and CDR2: MDHEN and SYDVKM. The CDR3 totals 13 residues. Trimming took off 8 bases at V and 4 bases at J, with 12 bases between the two ends. The CDR3 is CASFSTQNQPQHF. Written as DNA, the CDR3 is TGTGCCAGCTTTTCCACTCAGAATCAGCCCCAGCATTTT.

The gene calls are TRBV15 and TRBJ1-4; weak D call: TRBD1 (6 bases). This CDR3 region has 14 residues. Trimming took 5 bases from V and 10 from J, leaving 17 bases between them. CDR1 is LNHNV and CDR2 is YYDKDF in the germline V gene (reference sequence). CDR3 region: CATSGTGGRGKLFF. CDR3 coding DNA: TGTGCCACCAGCGGGACCGGGGGGCGAGGAAAACTGTTTTTT. Full variable domain (outside the CDR3, taken from reference TRBV15 and TRBJ1-4): DAMVIQNPRYQVTQFGKPVTLSCSQTLNHNVMYWYQQKSSQAPKLLFHYYDKDFNNEADTPDNFQSRRPNTSFCFLDIRSPGLGDTAMYLCATSGTGGRGKLFFGSGTQLSVL.

The chain recombines TRBV15 with TRBJ1-4; 11 bases are a match to TRBD1. The CDR3 is 16 residues long. CDR1 and CDR2 (germline): LNHNV, YYDKDF (reference sequence). Unmatched junction bases numbered 0, after V lost 1 base and J lost 2 bases. The CDR3 coding sequence is TGTGCCACCAGCAGAGGGACAGGGGGCACTAATGAAAAACTGTTTTTT. It yields the protein CATSRGTGGTNEKLFF. Full variable domain (missing parts from reference TRBV15 and TRBJ1-4): DAMVIQNPRYQVTQFGKPVTLSCSQTLNHNVMYWYQQKSSQAPKLLFHYYDKDFNNEADTPDNFQSRRPNTSFCFLDIRSPGLGDTAMYLCATSRGTGGTNEKLFFGSGTQLSVL.

This chain joins TRBV5-1 and TRBJ1-1, with TRBD1 as a possible D gene (6 bases). CDR1 and CDR2 (germline): SGHRS, YFSETQ. V was cut by 2 bases and J by 4 bases, with 21 bases left in between. The CDR3 covers 17 residues. The DNA of the CDR3 is TGCGCCAGCAGCTTTACTCTCAGGGGATTAAGTAGCACTGAAGCTTTCTTT. Protein sequence: CASSFTLRGLSSTEAFF.

The V gene is TRBV4-1, the J gene TRBJ1-5; 7 bases are a match to TRBD1. Unmatched junction bases numbered 3, after V lost 6 bases and J lost 1 base. Looked up from germline, CDR1 is MGHRA and CDR2 is YSYEKL. The CDR3 extends over 14 amino acids. Here the CDR3 DNA reads TGCGCCAGCAGACCGACAGGGAGCAATCAGCCCCAGCATTTT. It specifies CASRPTGSNQPQHF.

This clone was found once. The chain joins TRBV28 to TRBJ2-5, with a weak D call TRBD2 (5 bases). The germline CDR1 and CDR2 sequences are MDHEN and SYDVKM. V was pared by 8 bases and J by 13 bases, with 17 bases between. CDR3 length equals 11 residues. CDR3 sequence reads: CASGERFRGYF. CDR3 DNA: TGTGCCAGCGGGGAAAGATTCCGGGGGTACTTC.

V usage is TRBV9 and J usage is TRBJ2-3; 9 nucleotides agree with TRBD2. The CDR3 is 15 residues long. Trimming at V came to 0 bases and at J to 6 bases, leaving 5 bases not matched to a gene. Germline V gives CDR1 SGDLS, CDR2 YYNGEE. CDR3 nucleotides: TGTGCCAGCAGCGTAGCGGCGGGGGGGCTTGATACGCAGTATTTT. Protein: CASSVAAGGLDTQYF.

The sample holds a few counts of this clone. The chain has TRBV30 and TRBJ1-1; weak D call: TRBD1 (6 bases). This CDR3 has 12 residues. Germline CDR1 and CDR2: GTSNPN and SVGIG (reference sequence). The V gene lost 8 bases and the J gene lost 0 bases, with 10 bases spanning the gap. The CDR3 spells CARNRVNTEAFF. The CDR3 coding sequence is TGTGCCCGAAACAGGGTGAACACTGAAGCTTTCTTT.

The chain joins TRBV25-1 to TRBJ2-3; 7 nucleotides match TRBD2. V lost 8 bases to trimming and J lost 2 bases; unmatched junction nucleotides: 4. The germline gives CDR1 MGHDK, CDR2 SYGVNS. The CDR3 runs to 13 residues. CDR3 protein: CASGRGLTDTQYF. Here the CDR3 DNA reads TGTGCCAGCGGGAGGGGACTCACAGATACGCAGTATTTT.

This chain uses TRBV2 with TRBJ1-5, with D possibly TRBD1 on 5 matching bases. The CDR3 consists of 14 residues. Germline CDR1 reads SNHLY; CDR2 reads FYNNEI. Trimming took 4 bases from V and 3 from J, leaving 10 bases between them. The chain's CDR3 is CASSVGAFNQPQHF. CDR3 nucleotide sequence: TGTGCCAGCAGTGTTGGGGCCTTCAATCAGCCCCAGCATTTT.

To note about this clone: Additional DNA sequences in this sample encode the identical CDR3. The V and J genes are TRBV5-1 and TRBJ2-5; D remains ambiguous. The V and J ends lost 0 bases and 4 bases respectively, with 7 bases between them. CDR3 length: 13 residues. Germline CDR1 reads SGHRS; CDR2 reads YFSETQ. The CDR3 spells CASSLGNGETQYF. For the CDR3, the DNA is TGCGCCAGCAGCTTGGGGAATGGAGAGACCCAGTACTTC.

The V and J genes are TRBV9 and TRBJ2-1; a weak D match, TRBD2 (6 bases). Germline loops: CDR1 SGDLS, CDR2 YYNGEE. The CDR3 contains 12 residues. The ends were cut back, 3 bases at V and 7 bases at J, with 8 bases in the middle. The DNA of the CDR3 is TGTGCCAGCAGCGCCGCGGGGAATGAGCAGTTCTTC. The encoded protein is CASSAAGNEQFF. The variable domain in full, with the rest retrieved from reference TRBV9 and TRBJ2-1, is DSGVTQTPKHLITATGQRVTLRCSPRSGDLSVYWYQQSLDQGLQFLIQYYNGEERAKGNILERFSAQQFPDLHSELNLSSLELGDSALYFCASSAAGNEQFFGPGTRLTVL.

The CDR3 region is CASSVGLAGRADTQYF. In DNA, the CDR3 is TGTGCCAGCAGCGTCGGACTAGCGGGAAGGGCAGATACGCAGTATTTT. The chain is built from TRBV9 and TRBJ2-3; TRBD2 agrees at 12 bases. This CDR3 comprises 16 residues. The germline gives CDR1 SGDLS, CDR2 YYNGEE. Losses at the gene ends were 2 bases for V and 4 bases for J; bases not matched to a gene: 5.

This chain uses TRBV30 with TRBJ1-3; D is perhaps TRBD1 (5 bases). CDR1 GTSNPN and CDR2 SVGIG come from the germline V gene (reference sequence). The V and J ends lost 2 bases and 0 bases respectively, with 20 bases between them. The CDR3 length is 18 residues. The CDR3 loop reads CAWSIFGRGSHSGNTIYF. In nucleotides, the CDR3 is TGTGCCTGGAGTATTTTCGGGAGGGGCAGCCACTCTGGAAACACCATATATTTT.

The V call is TRBV5-1, the J call TRBJ1-4; D is unresolved. Germline V gene lookup returns CDR1 SGHRS and CDR2 YFSETQ. V shed 0 bases and J shed 0 bases, with 12 bases lying between them. The CDR3 has 17 residues. CDR3 DNA sequence: TGCGCCAGCAGCTTGGGAGGACGCCTCTCAACTAATGAAAAACTGTTTTTT. Protein product: CASSLGGRLSTNEKLFF.